The 22 T cell receptor beta chains listed next were all sequenced from one sample in a study of T cells in Graves' hyperthyroidism and ophthalmopathy. The source material, RNA transcripts, was used to amplify TCR beta CDR3 regions. The study used the HTBI primer set for a first-round RT-PCR of the TCR CDR3. MiXCR, applied by TCRdb to the multiplex PCR reads, yields one record per CDR3 protein. The data hold some 270,000 distinct CDR3 sequences, with roughly 14% observed a single time. The specimen was blood. These receptors came from a young woman with Graves' hyperthyroidism that later progressed to Graves' ophthalmopathy.

This clonotype was seen repeatedly, ten times or more. This chain connects TRBV20-1 to TRBJ2-2; possibly TRBD2 for D (5 bases). The V and J ends lost 6 bases and 1 base respectively, with 9 bases between them. The CDR3 consists of 13 residues. Germline V gene sequence: CDR1 DFQATT, CDR2 SNEGSKA (reference sequence). CDR3 nucleotide sequence: TGCAGTGCGCCCGGGAAGAACACCGGGGAGCTGTTTTTT. Translating gives CSAPGKNTGELFF.

This clonotype has at least ten counts. The chain employs TRBV19 and TRBJ2-7; D perhaps matches TRBD2 (6 bases). The germline V and J ends were trimmed by 5 bases and 2 bases, with 13 bases remaining between them. Germline CDR1 LNHDA, CDR2 SQIVND (reference sequence). This CDR3 region has 14 residues. The CDR3 reads CASSSRDLTYEQYF. As DNA, the CDR3 is TGTGCCAGTAGTTCCCGGGACTTAACCTACGAGCAGTACTTC.

This chain uses TRBV11-3 with TRBJ2-7, with 8 bases lining up with TRBD1. The CDR3 totals 11 residues. The germline V gene has CDR1 SGHNT and CDR2 YENEEA. The V gene end was trimmed by 8 bases and the J gene end by 3 bases; junction bases not matched to a gene: 0. CDR3 nucleotide sequence: TGTGCCAGCGGGACAGGCTACGAGCAGTACTTC. Its translation: CASGTGYEQYF.

This chain connects TRBV4-3 to TRBJ2-2, with D possibly TRBD2 on 5 matching bases. From germline, CDR1 is LGHNA and CDR2 YSLEER. Trimming took off 4 bases at V and 6 bases at J, with 9 bases between the two ends. This CDR3 has 13 amino acids. The DNA of the CDR3 is TGCGCCAGCAGCCTACCGGGGTCCGGGGAGCTGTTTTTT. Residues: CASSLPGSGELFF.

In its sample, this clonotype was seen a few times. V usage is TRBV4-2 and J usage is TRBJ1-2; D call uncertain. The CDR3 is 16 residues long. The germline V gene encodes CDR1 LGHNA and CDR2 YNFKEQ. V was cut by 2 bases and J by 2 bases, with 15 bases left in between. CDR3 nucleotides: TGTGCCAGCAGCCAATCGGGAGGGTTTCTCAACTATGGCTACACCTTC. This gives the protein CASSQSGGFLNYGYTF.

This chain links TRBV20-1 with TRBJ2-6; 12 nucleotides agree with TRBD1. V trimming: 2 bases; J trimming: 0 bases; junction bases outside the gene matches: 5. CDR1 is DFQATT and CDR2 is SNEGSKA in the germline V gene (reference sequence). This CDR3 has 18 amino acids. CDR3 amino acids: CSARPGQGASSGANVLTF. The CDR3 region has the DNA TGCAGTGCTAGACCGGGACAGGGGGCCTCCTCTGGGGCCAACGTCCTGACTTTC.

About this clonotype itself: This may stem from a read error, because a much larger clone lies one nucleotide away. The V gene is TRBV18, the J gene TRBJ2-3; D is ambiguous. From germline, CDR1 is KGHSH and CDR2 LQKENI. This CDR3 spans 12 amino acids. V shed 4 bases and J shed 6 bases, with 8 bases lying between them. DNA for the CDR3: TGTGCCAGCTCACGGGTTTGGGATACGCAGTATTTT. It translates to CASSRVWDTQYF.

In nucleotides, the CDR3 is TGCAGCGTTGCTGGACTAGCGGGAACCATCTACAATGAGCAGTTCTTC. This sequence encodes CSVAGLAGTIYNEQFF. The rearrangement uses TRBV29-1 and TRBJ2-1, with 12 bases identical to TRBD2. The length of the CDR3 is 16 residues. V trimming: 4 bases; J trimming: 3 bases; junction bases outside the gene matches: 7. Looked up from germline, CDR1 is SQVTM and CDR2 is ANQGSEA.

This clonotype came up many times. The gene calls are TRBV7-2 and TRBJ2-1; TRBD1 agrees at 9 bases. Germline assignment: CDR1 SGHTA and CDR2 FQGNSA. V lost 2 bases, J lost 3 bases, and 5 bases stayed unmatched. The CDR3 runs to 16 residues. The CDR3 loop reads CASSLNDRGFYNEQFF. CDR3 nucleotides: TGTGCCAGCAGCTTAAACGACAGGGGGTTCTACAATGAGCAGTTCTTC.

The sample holds many counts of this clonotype. V and J are TRBV6-1 and TRBJ2-7; 9 bases match TRBD1. CDR3 length: 14 amino acids. Losses at the gene ends were 6 bases for V and 4 bases for J; bases not matched to a gene: 7. Germline CDR1 is MNHNS and CDR2 is SASEGT. The CDR3 reads CASRQPGQGYEQYF. The CDR3, as DNA: TGTGCCAGCAGGCAACCGGGACAGGGATACGAGCAGTACTTC.

This clonotype was found a few times. J is TRBJ2-5 and V is TRBV6-1, with D maybe TRBD1 (6 bases). The length of the CDR3 is 13 residues. CDR1 is MNHNS, CDR2 SASEGT, per germline. V lost 6 bases to trimming and J lost 3 bases, with 11 bases between them. Here the CDR3 DNA reads TGTGCCAGCAGGCCCCCAGGGGAAGAGACCCAGTACTTC. Residues: CASRPPGEETQYF.

The chain carries TRBV18 and TRBJ1-1; TRBD1 is a possible D gene (6 bases). Per germline, CDR1 KGHSH and CDR2 LQKENI. With 3 bases removed from V and 0 bases from J, the gap between germline ends came to 14 bases. The CDR3 runs 16 residues. Written as DNA, the CDR3 is TGTGCCAGCTCACCTCGCGCAGGGGTTTTGAACACTGAAGCTTTCTTT. It codes for CASSPRAGVLNTEAFF.

This clonotype was seen many times. The J gene is TRBJ2-7, the V gene TRBV7-3; no reliable D call. CDR1 and CDR2 from the germline V gene are SGHTA and FQGTGA. The CDR3 totals 14 residues. Deletions cut 5 bases from V and 7 bases from J, with 18 bases between. Here the CDR3 DNA reads TGTGCCAGCAGCCCGGGCCCTCGGGTTGGGGAGCAGTACTTC. This codes for CASSPGPRVGEQYF.

This clonotype appeared many times. The J gene is TRBJ1-1, the V gene TRBV9; tentatively, D is TRBD1 (6 bases). Germline loops: CDR1 SGDLS, CDR2 YYNGEE. CDR3 size: 13 residues. The V end lost 3 bases, the J end lost 1 base, and 7 bases lay between the germline ends. CDR3 sequence: CASSEGGNTEAFF. CDR3 in DNA: TGTGCCAGCAGCGAAGGGGGGAACACTGAAGCTTTCTTT.

At least ten counts were recorded for this clonotype. The rearrangement links TRBV20-1 to TRBJ2-1; 8 positions agree with TRBD1. The V gene's germline CDR1 is DFQATT and CDR2 SNEGSKA (reference sequence). The CDR3 spans 15 residues. V shed 1 base, J shed 6 bases, and the junction held 8 bases outside the gene matches. CDR3 coding DNA: TGCAGTGCTAGAGGCCGGGACAGGTATTTCAATGAGCAGTTCTTC. It specifies CSARGRDRYFNEQFF.

This clonotype occurred many times. This chain links TRBV12-3 or TRBV12-4 with TRBJ2-1; TRBD1 agrees at 10 bases. V trimming: 8 bases; J trimming: 6 bases; junction bases outside the gene matches: 10. The CDR3 is 15 amino acids. The CDR3 coding sequence is TGTGCCAGCCAAATCCGACAGGGGGCCGGCAATGAGCAGTTCTTC. It is translated as CASQIRQGAGNEQFF.

At least ten counts were recorded for this clonotype. The chain uses TRBV28 and TRBJ1-5; no reliable D call. Germline V gene lookup returns CDR1 MDHEN and CDR2 SYDVKM. With 0 bases removed from V and 0 bases from J, the gap between germline ends came to 12 bases. The CDR3 is made up of 17 amino acids. CDR3 sequence: CASSLWADTYSNQPQHF. CDR3 DNA sequence: TGTGCCAGCAGTTTATGGGCAGACACTTATAGCAATCAGCCCCAGCATTTT.

The chain combines TRBV29-1 with TRBJ1-6, with D possibly matching TRBD1 (6 bases). Germline V gives CDR1 SQVTM, CDR2 ANQGSEA. The CDR3 sequence is 12 residues long. The V end was cut by 7 bases, the J end by 7 bases, with 11 bases between. The CDR3: CSAGQPNSPLHF. DNA for the CDR3: TGCAGCGCAGGACAGCCGAATTCACCCCTCCACTTT.

As to this clonotype: Sequence at one end of the junction differs from germline and may be a read error. This chain links TRBV13 with TRBJ2-7; possibly TRBD2 for D (7 bases). The CDR3 is made up of 15 amino acids. Germline CDR1 PRHDT, CDR2 FYEKMQ (reference sequence). The CDR3 coding sequence is TGTGCCAGCAGCTTAGGCCAGCGGGGACAATACGAGCAGCACTTC. Its translation: CASSLGQRGQYEQHF.

This clonotype was observed many times. The DNA of the CDR3 is TGTGCCAGCAGTCCGACGACAGAGCCCCAGCATTTT. Amino acid sequence: CASSPTTEPQHF. V is TRBV6-2 or TRBV6-3 and J is TRBJ1-5, with a weak D call TRBD1 (5 bases). The V and J ends lost 5 bases and 8 bases respectively, with 10 bases between them. The CDR3 runs 12 residues. Looked up from germline, CDR1 is MNHEY and CDR2 is SVGEGT.

This clonotype was observed many times. This chain joins TRBV7-9 and TRBJ2-2, with 10 bases matching TRBD2. V lost 4 bases, J lost 1 base, and 6 bases stayed unmatched. This CDR3 spans 17 amino acids. Germline V gene lookup returns CDR1 SEHNR and CDR2 FQNEAQ (reference sequence). The DNA for the CDR3 is TGTGCCAGCAGCTCCGGCTGGACTAGCGGGAACACCGGGGAGCTGTTTTTT. Translated: CASSSGWTSGNTGELFF.

V and J are TRBV15 and TRBJ2-4, with a possible D match to TRBD1 (5 bases). This CDR3 has 14 residues. V lost 9 bases and J lost 4, with 16 bases in between. Germline V gene lookup returns CDR1 LNHNV and CDR2 YYDKDF (reference sequence). For the CDR3, the DNA is TGTGCCACAGTCGACGACAGATTAAAAAACATTCAGTACTTC. Protein product: CATVDDRLKNIQYF.